This T cell receptor beta chain was sequenced for a study of cytomegalovirus exposure and HLA in healthy donors (dated by TCRdb to 2015 to 2018). Regarding the research as a whole: According to an earlier analysis of 550 to 700 of the donors, about 179 million T cells yielded 120 million or so unique TCR beta sequences and approximately 300 Gb of sequence data. Both class I and class II loci were covered by HLA typing, at four-digit resolution. About five DR-DQ haplotypes were treated as single units for association and clustering because of strong linkage in the cohort. In a later genetic analysis, genome-wide SNP genotypes for about three fifths of the 666 donors were used, and that subset was treated as a discovery cohort. A separate validation cohort of 100 to 150 different subjects was used in addition to the approximately 700-subject first cohort. In an earlier analysis of 500 to 650 of the donors, high-throughput TCR beta sequencing was used to judge whether each TCR beta V gene segment behaved as functional or pseudogenic. Among the approximately 430 genotyped donors, approximately 82% belonged to the genetic ancestry cluster associated with self-reported Caucasian donors. The T cell repertoires of several hundred subjects were profiled by immunosequencing and related to cytomegalovirus serostatus. Alongside the repertoire data, information on donor age, sex, ethnicity and CMV serostatus was compiled. An early release covering roughly 640 HLA-typed donors comprised 250 to 350 gigabases of sequencing data and around 85 million unique TCR sequences. Typing coverage varied by locus: 629-630 donors for A, B, C, DRB1 and DQB1; approximately 520 for DQA1; around 610 for DPA1; approximately 450 for DPB1. To study patterns of TCR occurrence, a later analysis re-analyzed previously published TCR beta repertoires from several hundred donors and added high-resolution HLA genotyping. Rather than drawing on any new phenotypic data, the later analysis identified candidate immune exposures from TCR beta sequences and the way those sequences occurred across donors. To predict cytomegalovirus infection status, the study brought together high-throughput TCR immunosequencing, statistical association of individual TCRs with disease status, and machine learning. The aim of the study was to test whether cataloging public T cell receptors could identify signatures of past pathogen exposure. On average, roughly 250,000 unique TCR beta nucleotide sequences were sequenced per donor among a few hundred genotyped donors of the cohort, with about 17% of those sequences being non-productive. All discovery cohort repertoires had been generated on a single sequencing platform.

The library was produced with the immunoSEQ multiplex PCR assay. The multiplex PCR relied on a mix of 60 forward primers for TCR Vbeta segments and 13 reverse primers for TCR Jbeta segments. The CDR3 region of rearranged TCR beta genes was amplified from genomic DNA with a multiplex PCR assay. The Illumina HiSeq System was used to sequence the amplified TCR beta libraries as 87-base-pair reads. From the authors' description of their analysis: Across the 600 to 700 repertoires, a later analysis counted 80 million or so unique TCR beta chains, around 11 million of which were shared by at least two donors. Raw reads were error-corrected and collapsed into unique sequences with a nearest-neighbor algorithm that merged closely related sequences to remove PCR and sequencing errors. V, D and J gene segments were assigned by aligning CDR3 sequences to IMGT reference sequences. For a sequence to be retained, at least a six-nucleotide match to both a V gene segment and a J gene segment was required. A rearrangement counted as productive if the CDR3 had no stop codons and remained in frame with V and J, and every other rearrangement counted as non-productive. Following IMGT convention, CDR3 was defined as the stretch from the second conserved V-encoded cysteine to the conserved J-encoded phenylalanine. The earlier analysis of a few hundred of the donors excluded any sequence lacking an unambiguous match to a single V gene segment. An earlier analysis of several hundred of the donors called V segments functional above 56.7% productive rearrangements and segregating when the between-donor standard deviation exceeded 5%. To diagnose cytomegalovirus status from the catalog of TCR beta chain sequences, a statistical classification framework was built. In a later analysis, V and J genes were assigned by comparing TCR nucleotide sequences against IMGT/GENE-DB human TR gene sequences. In a later analysis, CDR3 sequences and most-parsimonious VDJ recombination scenarios were assigned using the TCRdist pipeline. A later analysis defined each TCR beta chain by its CDR3 amino acid sequence plus V-gene family, and excluded reads lacking a unique V-gene family. As a way to deal with suspected cross-contamination and a sequencing artifact, a later analysis dropped 592 nucleotide sequences that were highly shared and had low generation probability. In a later analysis, a clonal expansion index for each public chain was calculated from normalized within-repertoire ranks of inferred template counts. Generation probabilities in a later analysis came from a VDJ recombination model fitted to out-of-frame rearrangements, and those results were checked against IGoR. A later analysis scored TCR-TCR, TCR-HLA and TCR-CMV co-occurrence with hypergeometric tests, applying a repertoire-size bias correction to TCR pairs. To estimate false discovery rates, a later analysis permuted the HLA or CMV assignments 20 times. A later analysis grouped co-occurring TCRs with DBSCAN, adding TCRdist sequence similarity when clustering within HLA-allele-positive subsets. For co-occurrence clustering, repertoires with fewer than 30,000 or more than 120,000 public chains were excluded, along with a handful of repertoires with anomalous nucleotide sharing. Sourced from immuneACCESS, this table was stored by TCRdb with only in-frame sequences that have V and J called. A share of the clones is absent; for the studies checked, an unresolved V gene accounts for under half, and the remainder has no known explanation. From that table come the V and J calls and clone size; the DNA was used to work out D and trimming. Across this sample there are some 180,000 clones, with 77% seen only once. 3.7% of the sample comes from the top ten.

The sample holds one count of this clone. Its cognate antigen has yet to be identified. No quality values exist for individual bases; no much larger clone is one base distant. Overall study outcomes, separate from this receptor: A later analysis found that HLA-associated TCR beta chains were more clonally expanded and had lower generation probabilities than equally common non-associated chains. Linkage disequilibrium might explain the correlated functional status among segregating V segments, but an unknown experimental factor could not be excluded. In an earlier analysis of approximately 590 of the donors, most TCR beta V segments appeared in productive rearrangements about 90% or about 30% of the time, broadly matching IMGT annotations. At a false discovery rate of 0.05, a later analysis linked roughly 17,000 TCR beta sequences to specific HLA alleles. In a later analysis, most CMV-associated TCR beta chains were found to appear HLA-restricted, with HLA associations seemingly driven largely by CMV exposure. Several of the top co-occurrence clusters appeared to be linked to parvovirus B19, influenza, CMV and Epstein-Barr virus, according to a later analysis. When HLA alleles, especially DR and DQ, strongly co-occurred, attributing TCR associations to individual alleles was difficult. CMV serostatus was the only immune exposure information available for the cohort. In both the original and validation cohorts, the classifier was reported to diagnose cytomegalovirus status with high specificity and sensitivity. According to a later analysis, TCR association rates differed among HLA loci, with DRB1 alleles showing the most associated TCRs and HLA-C alleles showing the fewest. HLA typing was unavailable for some donors at each locus, so association tests used only the typed subset. Compared with the approximately 600-donor mean, donors in an Asian-associated ancestry cluster had fewer N-insertions in productive TCRs, according to a later genetic analysis. It was suggested by the authors that the approach could potentially be generalized to other disease states and immunological phenotypes. A cluster of highly shared sequence variants was judged likely to represent a technical artifact of the sequencing pipeline. A later genetic analysis associated a missense DCLRE1C variant with V-gene and J-gene trimming of TCR beta chains, and an independent cohort replicated the association. Most TCR sequences were seen in very few donors, while some public TCRs were found in many individuals. The study gave a list of more than 150 TCR beta chains associated with cytomegalovirus. A further reported finding was that TCR beta sequences accurately predicted the HLA-A and HLA-B alleles for most subjects in the first cohort. Only TCR beta chains were sequenced in this cohort, and the absence of alpha or paired-chain data limited detectable features. In vitro tests confirmed that a few of the cytomegalovirus-associated TCR beta chains recognize cytomegalovirus antigens. Over 15 rarely observed V segments, including chromosome 9 orphons, were excluded from the earlier analysis of 550 to 700 of the donors because counts were too low. Presence/absence analyses assumed roughly uniform sequencing depth across donors, an assumption that may not hold.

The cohort was made up of under 800 healthy bone marrow donors. At the time of sampling, every cohort member was nominally healthy, though immune exposures that went unrecorded were likely present. The donor was CMV seropositive and was included in the group of about 290 seropositive cohort members. Each donor provided a peripheral blood sample, and peripheral blood mononuclear cells were used for TCR beta sequencing. Genomic DNA extraction from the blood cell samples was performed with the Qiagen DNeasy Blood Extraction Kit. The TCR originated in a woman aged 55-69 years in good health and CMV-seropositive. Material: PBMCs.

The DNA sequence is given as TGTGCCAGTAGTCCCGGGACAGGCAAGTACGAGCAGTACTTC. Its amino acids are CASSPGTGKYEQYF. The receptor chain draws on TRBV19 and TRBJ2-7; 8 junctional bases match TRBD1. Here V drops 5 bases and J drops 4 bases, and the junction holds 7 bases not matched to any gene. The germline V gene (reference sequence) specifies LNHDA as CDR1 and SQIVND as CDR2. Reading from cysteine to phenylalanine, the CDR3 counts 14 amino acids. The entry retains the CDR3 DNA only, 42 bases that are in frame from base 1.